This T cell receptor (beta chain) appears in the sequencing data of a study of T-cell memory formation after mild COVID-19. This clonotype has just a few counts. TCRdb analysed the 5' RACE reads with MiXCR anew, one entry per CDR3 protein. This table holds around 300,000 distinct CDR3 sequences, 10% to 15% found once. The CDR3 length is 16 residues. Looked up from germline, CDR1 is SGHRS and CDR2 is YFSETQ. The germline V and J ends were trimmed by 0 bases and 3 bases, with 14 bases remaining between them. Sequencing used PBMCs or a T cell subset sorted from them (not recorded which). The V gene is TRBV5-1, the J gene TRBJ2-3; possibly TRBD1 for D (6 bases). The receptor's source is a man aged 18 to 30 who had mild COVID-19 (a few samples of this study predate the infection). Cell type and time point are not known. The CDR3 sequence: CASSLATLRGTDTQYF. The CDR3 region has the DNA TGCGCCAGCAGCTTGGCTACCTTGAGGGGGACAGATACGCAGTATTTT.